This T cell receptor beta chain originates from a study of patients and donors after allogeneic stem cell transplantation. There are 17 residues in the CDR3. J was trimmed by 6 bases and V by 5 bases; bases with no gene match: 9. TCRdb analysed the RT-PCR reads with MiXCR anew, one entry per CDR3 protein. Here the sample spans roughly 960,000 distinct CDR3 sequences, about 20% being singletons. Sequencing was performed on blood, either unsorted or a sorted T cell fraction (not recorded which). The J gene is TRBJ2-3, the V gene TRBV12-3 or TRBV12-4; TRBD2 matches 15 bases. The TCR was taken from a human donor who was either an allogeneic HSCT recipient or a stem cell or donor lymphocyte infusion donor (not recorded which). It is not recorded whose cells these are; they may come from a transplant donor. The CDR3 region has the DNA TGTGCCAGCAGTCGGACTAGCGGGGGGGGCACGGCTGATACGCAGTATTTT. The encoded protein is CASSRTSGGGTADTQYF.